This T cell receptor beta chain was sequenced for a study of blood T cell repertoires in COVID-19. TCRdb's table, derived via immunoSEQ multiplex PCR, lists solely in-frame clones and lacks some. Here the sample spans 70,000 to 85,000 clones, more than 70% being singletons. The CDR3 totals 15 residues. Trimming cost V 0 bases and J 7 bases, with 16 bases left between them. CDR1 and CDR2 (germline): SGHDT, YYEEEE. The TCR was taken from a man aged 65 to 79 with active or convalescent COVID-19. The chain combines TRBV5-6 with TRBJ1-2; no clear D. The specimen was peripheral blood. The CDR3 region has the DNA TGTGCCAGCAGCTTGGACCCCCCTTTTGAGTCTGGCTACACCTTC. As protein: CASSLDPPFESGYTF.